Listed here are 2 T cell receptor beta chains from one sample, sequenced in a study of T cell repertoires in cytomegalovirus infection. TCRdb redid the calling of the reads with MiXCR, one entry per CDR3 protein. The table includes hundreds of thousands of distinct CDR3 sequences, more than 30% detected once. Their antigens are not known. Material: cultured PBMCs, obtained from culture after CMV antigen stimulation. These receptors came from a human donor in good health (CMV status not recorded). Some clones in this sample may be carry-over from other donors' samples.

The chain joins TRBV10-3 to TRBJ1-6; 7 bases align to TRBD1. V trimming: 2 bases; J trimming: 0 bases; junction bases outside the gene matches: 4. The germline CDR1 and CDR2 sequences are ENHRY and SYGVKD. The CDR3 has 17 amino acids. The chain's CDR3 is CAISEATGSSYNSPLHF. The CDR3 DNA reads as TGTGCCATCAGTGAGGCGACAGGGAGCTCCTATAATTCACCCCTCCACTTT.

This sequence joins TRBV25-1 and TRBJ2-5; D is possibly TRBD2 (5 bases). The CDR3 extends over 15 amino acids. Germline V lookup: CDR1 MGHDK, CDR2 SYGVNS. With 0 bases removed from V and 5 bases from J, the gap between germline ends came to 13 bases. Here the CDR3 reads CASSEYRGIEETQYF. The CDR3 DNA reads TGTGCCAGCAGTGAATATCGAGGGATTGAGGAGACCCAGTACTTC.